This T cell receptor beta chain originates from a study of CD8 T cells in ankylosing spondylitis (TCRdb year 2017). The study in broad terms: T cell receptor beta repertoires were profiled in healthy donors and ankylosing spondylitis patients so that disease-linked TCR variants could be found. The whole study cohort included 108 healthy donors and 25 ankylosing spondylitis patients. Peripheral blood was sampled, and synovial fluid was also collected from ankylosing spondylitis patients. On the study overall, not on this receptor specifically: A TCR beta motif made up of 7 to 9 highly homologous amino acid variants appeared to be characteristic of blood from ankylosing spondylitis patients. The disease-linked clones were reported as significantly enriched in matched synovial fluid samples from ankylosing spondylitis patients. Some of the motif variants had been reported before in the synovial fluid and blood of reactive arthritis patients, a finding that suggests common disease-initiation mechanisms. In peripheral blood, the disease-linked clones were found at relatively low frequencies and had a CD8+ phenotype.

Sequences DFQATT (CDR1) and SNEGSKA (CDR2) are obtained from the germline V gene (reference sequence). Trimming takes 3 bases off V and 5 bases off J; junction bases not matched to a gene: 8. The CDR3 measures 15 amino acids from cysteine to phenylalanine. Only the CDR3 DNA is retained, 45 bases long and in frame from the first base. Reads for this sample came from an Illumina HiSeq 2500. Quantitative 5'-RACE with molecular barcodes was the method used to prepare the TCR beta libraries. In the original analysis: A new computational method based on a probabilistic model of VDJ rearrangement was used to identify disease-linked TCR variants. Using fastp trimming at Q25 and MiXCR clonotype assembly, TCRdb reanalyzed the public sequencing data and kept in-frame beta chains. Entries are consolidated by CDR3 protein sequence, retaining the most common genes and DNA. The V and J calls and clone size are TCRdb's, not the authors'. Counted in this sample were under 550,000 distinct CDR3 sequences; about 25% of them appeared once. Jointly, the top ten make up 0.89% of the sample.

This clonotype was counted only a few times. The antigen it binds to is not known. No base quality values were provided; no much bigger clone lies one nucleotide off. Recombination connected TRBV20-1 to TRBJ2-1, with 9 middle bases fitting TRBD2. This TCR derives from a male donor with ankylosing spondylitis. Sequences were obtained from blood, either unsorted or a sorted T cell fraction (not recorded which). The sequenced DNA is TGCAGTGCTAGGAAGAGCGGGAGGATCGACAATGAGCAGTTCTTC. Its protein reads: CSARKSGRIDNEQFF.